A single sample is the source of the 22 T cell receptor beta chains below, sequenced in a study of T-cell memory formation after mild COVID-19. Each CDR3 protein gets one entry after TCRdb re-called the 5' RACE reads with MiXCR. The data contain fewer than 350,000 distinct CDR3 sequences, over 7% of them seen just once; the ten biggest clones take up roughly 22%. Input material: PBMCs or a T cell subset sorted from them (not recorded which). These receptors were obtained from a man aged 18 to 30 who had mild COVID-19 (a few samples of this study predate the infection). Cell type and time point are not known.

The chain employs TRBV4-1 and TRBJ2-7, with D perhaps TRBD2 (6 bases). The germline CDR1 and CDR2 sequences are MGHRA and YSYEKL. V was trimmed by 4 bases and J by 0 bases, leaving 16 bases between them. The CDR3 extends over 16 amino acids. The CDR3 nucleotides read TGCGCCAGCAGCCGTGCCTCGGCGGGAAGCTCCTACGAGCAGTACTTC. Encoded protein: CASSRASAGSSYEQYF.

The chain has TRBV3-1 and TRBJ1-2; tentative D call: TRBD1 (6 bases). CDR1 is LGHDT, CDR2 YNNKEL, per germline (reference sequence). The CDR3 contains 15 residues. Trimming cost V 4 bases and J 2 bases, with 14 bases left between them. CDR3 amino acids: CASSPWTEENYGYTF. In DNA, the CDR3 is TGTGCCAGCAGCCCCTGGACAGAAGAAAACTATGGCTACACCTTC.

The genes are TRBV4-1 and TRBJ2-1; TRBD2 matches at 13 bases. This CDR3 is 17 amino acids long. Germline V gene data show CDR1 as MGHRA and CDR2 as YSYEKL. The V and J ends lost 1 base and 9 bases, in that order; junction bases with no gene match: 9. The CDR3 sequence is CASSQGWTSGGTSEQFF. The CDR3 region has the DNA TGCGCCAGCAGCCAAGGATGGACTAGCGGGGGTACCAGTGAGCAGTTCTTC.

The J gene is TRBJ2-1, the V gene TRBV5-1; 7 nucleotides line up with TRBD1. The germline V gene has CDR1 SGHRS and CDR2 YFSETQ. The CDR3 is 16 residues long. Losses at the gene ends were 2 bases for V and 0 bases for J; bases not matched to a gene: 5. As DNA, the CDR3 is TGCGCCAGCAGCTTTAGAGGGGGCAGCTCCTACAATGAGCAGTTCTTC. Its translation is CASSFRGGSSYNEQFF.

This clonotype has more than one count but fewer than ten. The V and J genes are TRBV29-1 and TRBJ1-3; D is uncertain. The germline V gene has CDR1 SQVTM and CDR2 ANQGSEA. The CDR3 loop spans 13 amino acids. V was shortened by 7 bases and J by 5 bases, with 15 bases between the two germline ends. DNA for the CDR3: TGCAGCGCCCGGTTAGTCCGGAGAAACACCATATATTTT. Translation gives CSARLVRRNTIYF.

The gene calls are TRBV7-2 and TRBJ2-7; maybe TRBD2 (6 bases). Germline V gene sequence: CDR1 SGHTA, CDR2 FQGNSA. Trimming stripped 1 base from V and 2 bases from J, with 9 bases between. This CDR3 has 14 residues. The CDR3 nucleotides read TGTGCCAGCAGCTTAGGGGGGGATACCTACGAGCAGTACGTC. Protein sequence: CASSLGGDTYEQYV.

In this sample, this clonotype turned up many times. V is TRBV7-2 and J is TRBJ1-5; D not resolved. Germline CDR1 reads SGHTA; CDR2 reads FQGNSA. Deletions cut 4 bases from V and 5 bases from J, with 9 bases between. This CDR3 is 13 amino acids long. The CDR3 region is CASSSRGDQPQHF. Here the CDR3 DNA reads TGTGCCAGCAGCTCCCGCGGGGATCAGCCCCAGCATTTT.

The genes are TRBV7-3 and TRBJ1-1; 7 bases fit TRBD1. The CDR3 runs to 14 residues. V trimming: 2 bases; J trimming: 6 bases; junction bases outside the gene matches: 6. Germline lookup yields CDR1 SGHTA and CDR2 FQGTGA. The CDR3, as DNA: TGTGCCAGCAGCTTACGGGACAGCGCGGCTGAAGCTTTCTTT. Protein sequence: CASSLRDSAAEAFF.

This clonotype was seen a handful of times. This chain joins TRBV11-2 and TRBJ2-1; no definite D call. The V gene's germline CDR1 is SGHAT and CDR2 FQNNGV. The CDR3 length is 16 residues. The V gene lost 5 bases and the J gene lost 0 bases, with 14 bases spanning the gap. CDR3 DNA sequence: TGTGCCAGCAGCCCTAGAGGAATAAGCTCCTACAATGAGCAGTTCTTC. This translates into CASSPRGISSYNEQFF. Full variable domain (rest looked up from reference TRBV11-2 and TRBJ2-1): EAGVAQSPRYKIIEKRQSVAFWCNPISGHATLYWYQQILGQGPKLLIQFQNNGVVDDSQLPKDRFSAERLKGVDSTLKIQPAKLEDSAVYLCASSPRGISSYNEQFFGPGTRLTVL.

A few counts support this clonotype. The CDR3 sequence is CASSYSRGKLFF. The CDR3 DNA reads as TGTGCCAGCAGTTACTCGAGGGGAAAACTGTTTTTT. The gene calls are TRBV6-5 and TRBJ1-4; weak D call: TRBD1 (5 bases). CDR1 and CDR2 (germline): MNHEY, SVGAGI. V gave up 0 bases and J gave up 10 bases, with 6 bases separating them. The CDR3 totals 12 residues.

The sample holds a few counts of this clonotype. The CDR3 loop reads CASSVDNTGELFF. CDR3 nucleotide sequence: TGTGCCAGCAGCGTAGATAACACCGGGGAGCTGTTTTTT. This rearrangement joins TRBV7-2 to TRBJ2-2, with D unclear. The germline V gene encodes CDR1 SGHTA and CDR2 FQGNSA. Trimming took off 5 bases at V and 2 bases at J, with 6 bases between the two ends. The CDR3 runs 13 residues.

This chain connects TRBV5-1 to TRBJ1-1, with D tentatively TRBD1 (6 bases). The germline CDR1 and CDR2 sequences are SGHRS and YFSETQ. This CDR3 comprises 14 residues. The germline V and J ends were trimmed by 0 bases and 4 bases, with 10 bases remaining between them. The CDR3 spells CASSLGQVITEAFF. The CDR3 nucleotides are TGCGCCAGCAGCTTGGGACAGGTCATCACTGAAGCTTTCTTT.

This sequence joins TRBV3-1 and TRBJ2-7; tentative D call: TRBD2 (6 bases). Germline loops: CDR1 LGHDT, CDR2 YNNKEL (reference sequence). This CDR3 has 14 residues. Trimming took 1 base from V and 2 from J, leaving 9 bases between them. The CDR3 sequence: CASSQAGVTYEQYF. The CDR3, as DNA: TGTGCCAGCAGCCAAGCGGGAGTGACCTACGAGCAGTACTTC.

This clonotype was seen only a few times. The chain carries TRBV7-9 and TRBJ2-5; no clear D gene. V lost 1 base, J lost 5 bases, and 14 bases lay in between. The CDR3 is 15 amino acids. Germline V gene sequence: CDR1 SEHNR, CDR2 FQNEAQ (reference sequence). This CDR3 is CASSLVGNAEETQYF. The CDR3 nucleotides read TGTGCCAGCAGCTTAGTAGGAAATGCCGAGGAGACCCAGTACTTC.

The chain recombines TRBV20-1 with TRBJ2-6; D unclear. The CDR3 covers 14 residues. The V end was cut by 4 bases, the J end by 0 bases, with 7 bases between. Germline values: CDR1 DFQATT, CDR2 SNEGSKA (reference sequence). The CDR3 DNA sequence: TGCAGTGCTAACGGACCCTCTGGGGCCAACGTCCTGACTTTC. Translation: CSANGPSGANVLTF.

V usage is TRBV6-5 and J usage is TRBJ1-1, with 7 positions matching TRBD1. Germline CDR1 MNHEY, CDR2 SVGAGI. The CDR3 spans 15 residues. V shed 5 bases and J 1 base; nucleotides not matched to a gene: 7. The CDR3 reads CASSTGTASNTEAFF. In DNA, the CDR3 is TGTGCCAGCAGTACCGGGACAGCGTCGAACACTGAAGCTTTCTTT.

This clonotype has at least ten counts. The V and J genes are TRBV7-9 and TRBJ1-3, with TRBD1 matching over 7 bases. Germline V lookup: CDR1 SEHNR, CDR2 FQNEAQ (reference sequence). V lost 6 bases, J lost 2 bases, and 4 bases stayed unmatched. The CDR3 has 14 residues. The CDR3 nucleotides are TGTGCCAGCAGGTACAGGGGACCTGGAAACACCATATATTTT. This sequence encodes CASRYRGPGNTIYF.

This clonotype was seen a few times. This rearrangement joins TRBV4-1 to TRBJ2-3; perhaps D is TRBD1 or TRBD2 (5 bases each). This CDR3 is built from 17 residues. CDR1 MGHRA and CDR2 YSYEKL come from the germline V gene. With 3 bases removed from V and 3 bases from J, the gap between germline ends came to 19 bases. This CDR3 is CASSQGGMGVFTDTQYF. The CDR3 nucleotides are TGCGCCAGCAGCCAGGGCGGAATGGGGGTATTTACAGATACGCAGTATTTT.

The chain joins TRBV5-1 to TRBJ2-2, with 11 bases lining up with TRBD1. This CDR3 has 15 residues. Germline V gives CDR1 SGHRS, CDR2 YFSETQ. V shed 4 bases and J 6 bases; nucleotides not matched to a gene: 5. As DNA, the CDR3 is TGCGCCAGCAGCGAGGGACAGGGGGTTGCCGGGGAGCTGTTTTTT. Translated: CASSEGQGVAGELFF.

The gene calls are TRBV7-9 and TRBJ1-4; D gene uncertain. Germline-derived CDR1 and CDR2 are SEHNR and FQNEAQ (reference sequence). The CDR3 runs to 11 residues. V lost 5 bases, J lost 7 bases, and 5 bases lay in between. In nucleotides, the CDR3 is TGTGCCAGCAGCCCATCTGAAAAACTGTTTTTT. This sequence encodes CASSPSEKLFF.

The rearrangement uses TRBV20-1 and TRBJ2-3; D is perhaps TRBD1 (5 bases). The CDR3 runs 13 residues. V was cut by 4 bases and J by 4 bases, with 12 bases left in between. Germline V gene data show CDR1 as DFQATT and CDR2 as SNEGSKA (reference sequence). The CDR3 loop is CSAKIGASDTQYF. Written as DNA, the CDR3 is TGCAGTGCTAAGATAGGGGCTTCAGATACGCAGTATTTT.

This clonotype came up a few times. The chain carries TRBV20-1 and TRBJ1-1; D might be TRBD1 (5 bases). The CDR3 has 16 residues. V lost 5 bases, J lost 0 bases, and 19 bases lay in between. CDR1 is DFQATT, CDR2 SNEGSKA, per germline (reference sequence). CDR3 nucleotide sequence: TGCAGTGCTGTAAGATGGGGGTTACTTGTGAACACTGAAGCTTTCTTT. It translates to CSAVRWGLLVNTEAFF.